This entry concerns a single T cell receptor (beta chain). The antigen is undetermined. Data came from immunoSEQ multiplex PCR; TCRdb stores just in-frame clones and leaves some out. The table has 30,000 to 45,000 clones, roughly 88% seen once. The CDR3 is 14 residues long. Germline loops: CDR1 KGHSH, CDR2 LQKENI. V lost 8 bases and J 4 bases, leaving 15 bases between the germline ends. The data are from a study of CD4 T cells in relation to SARS-CoV-2 and coronaviruses. The study's findings and limits: This crossreactivity analysis covered spike protein alone, no other viral proteins. In about 65% of donors, memory CD4+ clonotypes crossrecognized SARS-CoV-2 and at least one common cold coronavirus spike.

The receptor was derived from an adult with COVID-19. This chain links TRBV18 with TRBJ1-3; D is ambiguous. Specimen: memory CD4+ T cells from PBMCs. As DNA, the CDR3 is TGTGCCAGCAAACTATCGGGCGGAGGAAACACCATATATTTT. Its translation is CASKLSGGGNTIYF. Full variable domain (missing parts from reference TRBV18 and TRBJ1-3): NAGVMQNPRHLVRRRGQEARLRCSPMKGHSHVYWYRQLPEEGLKFMVYLQKENIIDESGMPKERFSAEFPKEGPSILRIQQVVRGDSAAYFCASKLSGGGNTIYFGEGSWLTVV.